This entry lists 2 T cell receptor beta chains sequenced from one sample in a study of identical twins. TCRdb redid the calling of the 5' RACE reads with MiXCR, one entry per CDR3 protein. The sample has 640,000 or so distinct CDR3 sequences; 5.5% to 7.5% are singletons. Sequencing input: naive T cells sorted from blood. The receptors were gathered from a man aged 18 to 29 in good health.

There are a few counts of this clonotype. The V and J genes are TRBV7-9 and TRBJ1-1; D perhaps matches TRBD1 (6 bases). Trimming removed 5 bases from V and 3 bases from J, with 13 bases in between. There are 14 residues in the CDR3. In germline, CDR1 is SEHNR, CDR2 FQNEAQ (reference sequence). The CDR3 spells CASSKQGSHTEAFF. The CDR3 region has the DNA TGTGCCAGCAGCAAACAGGGTTCGCACACTGAAGCTTTCTTT.

The chain is built from TRBV7-8 and TRBJ2-2, with a tentative D call TRBD2 (6 bases). This CDR3 has 16 amino acids. Trimming left V 0 bases short and J 5 bases short, with 13 bases between. The germline gives CDR1 SGHVS, CDR2 FQNEAQ. In DNA form, the CDR3 reads TGTGCCAGCAGCTTAGCCCAGGGCCGGGGGACCGGGGAGCTGTTTTTT. Amino acid sequence: CASSLAQGRGTGELFF.